These T cell receptor beta chains were read from a single sample in a study of blood T cell repertoires in COVID-19. The protocol was immunoSEQ multiplex PCR, while the TCRdb copy is restricted to in-frame clones and leaves out a portion. The sample shows 120,000 to 150,000 clones, around 84% of them seen only once. Input material: peripheral blood. These receptors were collected from a man aged 55 to 69 with active or convalescent COVID-19. Each CDR3 is given with its conserved first and last residue. The D gene is left open where the match is weak. Size values are once, few and many counts, or a class for expanded clones, and some rows have none.

TRBV19	TRBJ2-1	TRBD2	NA	TGTGCCAGTAGCGATCGGACTAGCGGGAGGAATGAGCAGTTCTTC	CASSDRTSGRNEQFF
TRBV7-8	TRBJ2-1	TRBD2	NA	TGTGCCAGCAGCTCTTCCCTGACTAGCGGGGGGGACAGTGAGCAGTTCTTC	CASSSSLTSGGDSEQFF
TRBV18	TRBJ1-2	TRBD1	NA	TGTGCCAGCTCGCGGACAGGGGACGGTGGCTACACCTTC	CASSRTGDGGYTF
TRBV14	TRBJ2-5	NA	NA	TGTGCCAGCAGCCAAGATTCCAACCAAGAGACCCAGTACTTC	CASSQDSNQETQYF
TRBV6-1	TRBJ2-7	TRBD1	NA	TGTGCCAGCAGTGAAACCGGGACAGGGTGGGCCTACGAGCAGTACTTC	CASSETGTGWAYEQYF
TRBV5-4	TRBJ1-2	NA	NA	TGTGCCAGCAGCATTGACACGTACGGGGGCTATGGCTACACCTTC	CASSIDTYGGYGYTF
TRBV11-2	TRBJ1-6	TRBD1	NA	TGTGCCAGCAGCTTGGGGACAGGGCAAAATTCACCCCTCCACTTT	CASSLGTGQNSPLHF
TRBV11-3	TRBJ2-3	TRBD2	NA	TGTGCCAGCAGCAACCGGGAGGGCGAGGGAGATACGCAGTATTTT	CASSNREGEGDTQYF
TRBV3-1/TRBV3-2	TRBJ1-2	NA	NA	TGTGCCAGCAGCCAAGAAGGAAGGGGTCTAGGCTACACCTTC	CASSQEGRGLGYTF
TRBV19	TRBJ2-7	TRBD2	NA	TGTGCCAGTAGCTTGGGACTAGCGGACTACGAGCAGTACTTC	CASSLGLADYEQYF
TRBV4-2	TRBJ2-7	TRBD2	NA	TGTGCCAGCAGCCACAGCGGGAGGCCCTACGAGCAGTACTTC	CASSHSGRPYEQYF
TRBV5-1	TRBJ1-2	NA	NA	TGCGCCAGCAGACTCGACAGTAACTATGGCTACACCTTC	CASRLDSNYGYTF
TRBV5-1	TRBJ2-2	NA	NA	TGCGCCAGCAGCTTGACCACAGGGCTTCGGGAGCTGTTTTTT	CASSLTTGLRELFF
TRBV19	TRBJ1-2	TRBD1	NA	TGTGCCAGTAGTTCCACCGGGACAGGGGGGACAAACTATGGCTACACCTTC	CASSSTGTGGTNYGYTF
TRBV5-4	TRBJ2-7	TRBD2	many	TGTGCCAGCAGCTTGGCTGGCGGGAGGGTCTACGAGCAGTACTTC	CASSLAGGRVYEQYF
TRBV20-1	TRBJ2-7	TRBD2	NA	TGCAGTGCTAGTTTGACTAGCGGGATCAACGAGCAGTACTTC	CSASLTSGINEQYF
TRBV25-1	TRBJ2-7	NA	NA	TGTGCCAGCATGGGAGCGGGCTACGAGCAGTACTTC	CASMGAGYEQYF
TRBV5-8	TRBJ1-1	TRBD1	NA	TGTGCCAGCAGCGACGACAGGGGGGGCATTTACACTGAAGCTTTCTTT	CASSDDRGGIYTEAFF
TRBV12-3/TRBV12-4	TRBJ2-7	NA	NA	TGTGCCAGCAGTTTACGCGTTACCTACGAGCAGTACTTC	CASSLRVTYEQYF
TRBV20-1	TRBJ2-1	NA	once	TGCAGTGCTTCCAGGGGCAATGAGCAGTTCTTC	CSASRGNEQFF
TRBV7-2	TRBJ1-5	NA	NA	TGTGCCAGCAGCTTAGAGGAGATGGTCAATCAGCCCCAGCATTTT	CASSLEEMVNQPQHF
TRBV2	TRBJ2-7	NA	NA	TGTGCCAGCAGGCAGGAATCGATCAGCTACGAGCAGTACTTC	CASRQESISYEQYF
TRBV4-2	TRBJ2-5	TRBD2	NA	TGTGCCAGCAGCCTCCGGGTCGGGAGGGCCCCAGAGACCCAGTACTTC	CASSLRVGRAPETQYF
TRBV4-1	TRBJ1-4	TRBD1	NA	TGCGCCAGCAGCCAGGGACAGGGGTGGGGTAATGAAAAACTGTTTTTT	CASSQGQGWGNEKLFF
TRBV11-2	TRBJ2-2	NA	few	TGTGCCAGCTTCCCTCGTCGGACCGGGGAGCTGTTTTTT	CASFPRRTGELFF
TRBV5-1	TRBJ1-1	NA	NA	TGCGCCAGCAGCTTGGAGGGGAGGGGTGAAGCTTTCTTT	CASSLEGRGEAFF
TRBV7-2	TRBJ2-7	NA	NA	TGTGCCAGCAGCCAGTTAATTAACTCCTACGAGCAGTACTTC	CASSQLINSYEQYF
TRBV18	TRBJ1-2	TRBD1	NA	TGTGCCAGCTCCCTCAAGGGGACAGGGAACGGCTACACCTTC	CASSLKGTGNGYTF
TRBV28	TRBJ2-7	NA	NA	TGTGCCAGCAGCCCACCATTATTGGAGCTCGAGCAGTACTTC	CASSPPLLELEQYF
TRBV29-1	TRBJ2-7	TRBD2	NA	TGCAGCGTGATACCGGGACTAGCGGAGTGCGAGCAGTACTTC	CSVIPGLAECEQYF
TRBV5-4	TRBJ2-3	TRBD2	NA	TGTGCCAGCAGCTTGGACGGGAGGGACACAGATACGCAGTATTTT	CASSLDGRDTDTQYF
TRBV5-4	TRBJ2-5	TRBD2	NA	TGTGCCAGCAGCTTGTCGGGAGGGATGGGGGAGACCCAGTACTTC	CASSLSGGMGETQYF
TRBV30	TRBJ1-6	NA	once	TGTGCCTGGAGTTCTCAGGGTGGAAGCTCCTATAATTCACCCCTCCACTTT	CAWSSQGGSSYNSPLHF
TRBV9	TRBJ2-1	NA	NA	TGTGCCAGCAGCGTAGGAAATCCCCTAGACTCCTACAATGAGCAGTTCTTC	CASSVGNPLDSYNEQFF
TRBV19	TRBJ1-5	TRBD1	NA	TGTGCCAGTAGTATTCAGTCAAGACAGGGGGCTCAGCCCCAGCATTTT	CASSIQSRQGAQPQHF
TRBV2	TRBJ2-2	NA	NA	TGTGCCAGCAGGGGGCTAGCCGGGGAGCTGTTTTTT	CASRGLAGELFF
TRBV19	TRBJ1-6	TRBD1	NA	TGTGCCAGTAGTATCCGGCCGGGACAGGGTTATGCGGCCCTCCACTTT	CASSIRPGQGYAALHF
TRBV6-5	TRBJ2-3	TRBD1	few	TGTGCCAGCAGACAGACAGGGTTCGTGGATACGCAGTATTTT	CASRQTGFVDTQYF
TRBV28	TRBJ1-2	NA	NA	TGTGCCAGCAGCCGGCTAGGTCACTATGGCTACACCTTC	CASSRLGHYGYTF
TRBV6-4	TRBJ1-1	NA	NA	TGTGCCAGCAGTGTCGATCGGGACACTGAAGCTTTCTTT	CASSVDRDTEAFF
TRBV27	TRBJ2-5	NA	NA	TGTGCCAGCAGTTCTCAGGGCCAAGAGACCCAGTACTTC	CASSSQGQETQYF
TRBV9	TRBJ1-6	NA	NA	TGTGCCAGCAGCGTCAGACAGTATAATTCACCCCTCCACTTT	CASSVRQYNSPLHF
TRBV6-5	TRBJ1-5	TRBD1	NA	TGTGCCAGCAGTTGGGGACAGGGTGATCAGCCCCAGCATTTT	CASSWGQGDQPQHF
TRBV6-2/TRBV6-3	TRBJ2-5	TRBD1	NA	TGTGCCAGCAGTTACCCGACAGGGGCCCAGGGGGAGACCCAGTACTTC	CASSYPTGAQGETQYF
TRBV2	TRBJ1-2	TRBD1	few	TGTGCCAGCAGTGAAGCCGGGGGAGACAGGGGGGTCTATGGCTACACCTTC	CASSEAGGDRGVYGYTF
TRBV12-3/TRBV12-4	TRBJ2-1	NA	once	TGTGCCAGCAGTTTAAAGGGGAATGAGCAGTTCTTC	CASSLKGNEQFF
TRBV2	TRBJ2-1	NA	once	TGTGCCAGCAGTGAATCGGGTGTTGGGCAGTTCTTC	CASSESGVGQFF
TRBV7-8	TRBJ1-1	NA	once	TGTGCCAGCAGCTCCTTCGTCGGGGGAAACACTGAAGCTTTCTTT	CASSSFVGGNTEAFF
TRBV12-5	TRBJ2-1	NA	NA	TGTGCTAGTGGTTTGGTAATAAGGGGCACGATCAATGAGCAGTTCTTC	CASGLVIRGTINEQFF
TRBV5-1	TRBJ2-5	NA	NA	TGCGCCAGCAGCTTGGCCCTGGGGAGTAGAGAGACCCAGTACTTC	CASSLALGSRETQYF